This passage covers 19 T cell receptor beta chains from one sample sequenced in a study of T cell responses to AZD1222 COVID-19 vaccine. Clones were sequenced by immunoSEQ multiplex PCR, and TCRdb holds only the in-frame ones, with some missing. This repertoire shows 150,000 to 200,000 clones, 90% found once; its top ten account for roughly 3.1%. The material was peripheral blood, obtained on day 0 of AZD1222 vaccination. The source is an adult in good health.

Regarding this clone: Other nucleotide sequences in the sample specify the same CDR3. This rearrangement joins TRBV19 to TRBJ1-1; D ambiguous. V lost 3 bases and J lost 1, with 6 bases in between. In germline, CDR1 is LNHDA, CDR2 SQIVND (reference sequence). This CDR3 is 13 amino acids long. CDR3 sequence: CASSIGGNTEAFF. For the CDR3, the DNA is TGTGCCAGTAGTATCGGAGGGAACACTGAAGCTTTCTTT. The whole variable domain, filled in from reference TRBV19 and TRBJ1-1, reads DGGITQSPKYLFRKEGQNVTLSCEQNLNHDAMYWYRQDPGQGLRLIYYSQIVNDFQKGDIAEGYSVSREKKESFPLTVTSAQKNPTAFYLCASSIGGNTEAFFGQGTRLTVV.

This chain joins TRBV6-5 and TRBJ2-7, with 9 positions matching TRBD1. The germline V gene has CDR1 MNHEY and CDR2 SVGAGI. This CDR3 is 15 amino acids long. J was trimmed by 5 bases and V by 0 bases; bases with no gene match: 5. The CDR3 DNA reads TGTGCCAGCAGTTACTCTGGACAGGGGAAAGACGAGCAGTACTTC. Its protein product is CASSYSGQGKDEQYF.

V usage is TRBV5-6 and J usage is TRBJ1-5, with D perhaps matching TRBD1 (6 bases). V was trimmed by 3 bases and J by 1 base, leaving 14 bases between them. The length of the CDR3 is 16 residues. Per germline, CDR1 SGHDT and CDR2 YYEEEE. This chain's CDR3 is CASSSRTELSNQPQHF. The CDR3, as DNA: TGTGCCAGCAGCTCAAGGACAGAGTTAAGCAATCAGCCCCAGCATTTT.

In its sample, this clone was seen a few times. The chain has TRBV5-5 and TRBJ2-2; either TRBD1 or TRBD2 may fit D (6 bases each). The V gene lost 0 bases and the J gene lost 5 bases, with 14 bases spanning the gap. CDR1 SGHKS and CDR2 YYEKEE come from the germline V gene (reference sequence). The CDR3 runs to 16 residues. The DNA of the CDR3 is TGTGCCAGCAGCTTGGTCGGGGGCGCCGGGACCGGGGAGCTGTTTTTT. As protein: CASSLVGGAGTGELFF. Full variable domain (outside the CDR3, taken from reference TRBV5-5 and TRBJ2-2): DAGVTQSPTHLIKTRGQQVTLRCSPISGHKSVSWYQQVLGQGPQFIFQYYEKEERGRGNFPDRFSARQFPNYSSELNVNALLLGDSALYLCASSLVGGAGTGELFFGEGSRLTVL.

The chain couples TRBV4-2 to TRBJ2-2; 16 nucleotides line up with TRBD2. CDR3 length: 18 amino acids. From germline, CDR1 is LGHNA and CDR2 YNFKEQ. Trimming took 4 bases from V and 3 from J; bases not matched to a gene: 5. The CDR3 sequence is CASSPHGTSGGDTGELFF. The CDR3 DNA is TGTGCCAGCAGCCCCCATGGGACTAGCGGGGGGGACACCGGGGAGCTGTTTTTT.

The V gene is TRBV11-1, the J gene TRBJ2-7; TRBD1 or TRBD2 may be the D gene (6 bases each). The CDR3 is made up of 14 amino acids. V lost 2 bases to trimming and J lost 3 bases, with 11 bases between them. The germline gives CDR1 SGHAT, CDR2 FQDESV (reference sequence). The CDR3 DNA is TGTGCCAGCAGCTTATTTGGGGGGCACTACGAGCAGTACTTC. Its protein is CASSLFGGHYEQYF.

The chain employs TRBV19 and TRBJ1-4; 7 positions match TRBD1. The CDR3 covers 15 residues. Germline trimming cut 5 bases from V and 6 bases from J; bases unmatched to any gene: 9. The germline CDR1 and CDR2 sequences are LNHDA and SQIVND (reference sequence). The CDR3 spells CASSSDRVGDEKLFF. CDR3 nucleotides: TGTGCCAGTAGTTCTGACAGGGTTGGAGATGAAAAACTGTTTTTT.

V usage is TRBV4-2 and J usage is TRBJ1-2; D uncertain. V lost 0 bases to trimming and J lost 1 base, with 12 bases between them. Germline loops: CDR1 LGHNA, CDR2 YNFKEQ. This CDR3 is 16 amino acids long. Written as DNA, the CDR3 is TGTGCCAGCAGCCAAGATGGCTCACAAATTAACTATGGCTACACCTTC. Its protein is CASSQDGSQINYGYTF.

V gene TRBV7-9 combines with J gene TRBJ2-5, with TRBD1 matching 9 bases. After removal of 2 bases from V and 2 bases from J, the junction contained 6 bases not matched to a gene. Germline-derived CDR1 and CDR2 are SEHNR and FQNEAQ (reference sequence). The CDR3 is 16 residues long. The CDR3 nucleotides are TGTGCCAGCAGCTTACTAGGGACAGGGAGACAAGAGACCCAGTACTTC. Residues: CASSLLGTGRQETQYF.

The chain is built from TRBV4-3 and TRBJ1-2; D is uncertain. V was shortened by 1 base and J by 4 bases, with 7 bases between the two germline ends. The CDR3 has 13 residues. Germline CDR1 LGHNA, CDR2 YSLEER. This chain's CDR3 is CASSQAAGYGYTF. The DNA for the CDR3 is TGCGCCAGCAGCCAAGCGGCGGGCTATGGCTACACCTTC.

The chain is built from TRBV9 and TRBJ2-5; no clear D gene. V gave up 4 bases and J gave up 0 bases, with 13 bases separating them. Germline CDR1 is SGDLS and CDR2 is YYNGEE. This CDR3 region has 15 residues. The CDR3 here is CASSRGPSDQETQYF. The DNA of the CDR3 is TGTGCCAGCAGCCGAGGACCGAGCGACCAAGAGACCCAGTACTTC.

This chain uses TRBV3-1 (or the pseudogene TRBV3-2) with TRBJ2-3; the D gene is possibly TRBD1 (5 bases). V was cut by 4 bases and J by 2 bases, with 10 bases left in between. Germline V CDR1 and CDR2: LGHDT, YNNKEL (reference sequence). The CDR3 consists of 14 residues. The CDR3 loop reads CASSPRQITDTQYF. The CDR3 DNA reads TGTGCCAGCAGCCCCAGACAGATCACAGATACGCAGTATTTT.

Here the CDR3 DNA reads TGTGCCAGCAGCCAAGGTTCAGGAGGAAACACCATATATTTT. This sequence encodes CASSQGSGGNTIYF. The chain joins TRBV3-1 (or the pseudogene TRBV3-2) to TRBJ1-3; D uncertain. The CDR3 contains 14 residues. Germline V CDR1 and CDR2: LGHDT, YNNKEL (reference sequence). Deletions cut 1 base from V and 4 bases from J, with 8 bases between.

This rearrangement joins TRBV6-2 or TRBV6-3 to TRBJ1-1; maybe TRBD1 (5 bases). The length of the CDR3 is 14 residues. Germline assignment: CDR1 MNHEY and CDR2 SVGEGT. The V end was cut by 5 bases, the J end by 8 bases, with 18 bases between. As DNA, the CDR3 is TGTGCCAGCAGTCGATCCCTAGGGGCCTGGGAAGCTTTCTTT. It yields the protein CASSRSLGAWEAFF.

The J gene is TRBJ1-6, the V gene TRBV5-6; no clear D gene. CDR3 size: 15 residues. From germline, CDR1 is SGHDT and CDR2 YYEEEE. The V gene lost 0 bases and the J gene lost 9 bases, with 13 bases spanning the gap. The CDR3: CASSLGRGVGSPLHF. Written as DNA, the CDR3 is TGTGCCAGCAGCTTGGGGCGGGGAGTAGGTTCACCCCTCCACTTT.

DNA for the CDR3: TGCAGCGTGGACGGACTAGCGGGGTTAGAAGAGACCCAGTACTTC. This sequence encodes CSVDGLAGLEETQYF. V and J are TRBV29-1 and TRBJ2-5, with 12 bases aligning to TRBD2. This CDR3 has 15 amino acids. The germline V gene has CDR1 SQVTM and CDR2 ANQGSEA. V shed 6 bases and J 3 bases; nucleotides not matched to a gene: 8.

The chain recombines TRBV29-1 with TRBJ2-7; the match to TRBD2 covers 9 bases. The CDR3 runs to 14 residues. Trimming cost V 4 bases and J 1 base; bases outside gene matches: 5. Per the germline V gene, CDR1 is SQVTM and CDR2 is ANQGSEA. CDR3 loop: CSVGVAGVSYEQYF. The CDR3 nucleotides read TGCAGCGTTGGGGTAGCGGGGGTTTCCTACGAGCAGTACTTC.

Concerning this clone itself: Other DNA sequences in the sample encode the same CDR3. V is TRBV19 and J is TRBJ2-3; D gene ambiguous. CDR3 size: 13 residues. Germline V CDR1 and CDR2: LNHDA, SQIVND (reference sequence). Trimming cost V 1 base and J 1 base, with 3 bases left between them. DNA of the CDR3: TGTGCCAGTAGTATAGGTGGCACAGATACGCAGTATTTT. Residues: CASSIGGTDTQYF.

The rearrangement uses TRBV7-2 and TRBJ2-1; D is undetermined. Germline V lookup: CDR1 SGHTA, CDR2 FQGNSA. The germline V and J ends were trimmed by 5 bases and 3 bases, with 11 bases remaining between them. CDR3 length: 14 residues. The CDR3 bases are TGTGCCAGCAGCCCACTTGGGCTCTACAATGAGCAGTTCTTC. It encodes CASSPLGLYNEQFF.